The present T cell receptor (beta chain) was sequenced within a study of Ad26.COV2.S vaccination and SARS-CoV-2 variants. Study-level information: Recipients of Ad26.COV2.S got it intramuscularly, once or twice 56 days apart.

Per the germline V gene, CDR1 is MGHRA and CDR2 is YSYEKL. The length of the CDR3 is 18 residues. Deletions cut 0 bases from V and 2 bases from J, with 19 bases between. In the case of this clone: Its antigen remains unidentified.

Study-level findings and limits: There was reportedly substantial breadth in spike-specific CD8+ and CD4+ T cell responses after vaccination. Measures of TCR breadth and depth may have fallen short of total T cell responses.

Data came from immunoSEQ multiplex PCR; TCRdb stores just in-frame clones and leaves some out. Of a few hundred thousand clones in the sample, about 90% were seen once. Specified treatment: around 19 received Ad26.COV2.S at low or high dose, single or two shots; 5 received placebo; per-sample allocation not given. It was on day 63 after the first vaccine or placebo injection that samples were taken. Adults aged 18-55 years in Boston included the donor. Sequenced here: peripheral blood, sampled in a trial of Ad26.COV2.S vaccine versus placebo. The receptor was derived from a person aged 18-65 years who received the Ad26.COV2.S COVID-19 vaccine or a placebo. V and J are TRBV4-1 and TRBJ2-5; D call uncertain. The CDR3 DNA reads as TGCGCCAGCAGCCAAGATAATTTGGGCCCCGCGGTTCAAGAGACCCAGTACTTC. Residues: CASSQDNLGPAVQETQYF.